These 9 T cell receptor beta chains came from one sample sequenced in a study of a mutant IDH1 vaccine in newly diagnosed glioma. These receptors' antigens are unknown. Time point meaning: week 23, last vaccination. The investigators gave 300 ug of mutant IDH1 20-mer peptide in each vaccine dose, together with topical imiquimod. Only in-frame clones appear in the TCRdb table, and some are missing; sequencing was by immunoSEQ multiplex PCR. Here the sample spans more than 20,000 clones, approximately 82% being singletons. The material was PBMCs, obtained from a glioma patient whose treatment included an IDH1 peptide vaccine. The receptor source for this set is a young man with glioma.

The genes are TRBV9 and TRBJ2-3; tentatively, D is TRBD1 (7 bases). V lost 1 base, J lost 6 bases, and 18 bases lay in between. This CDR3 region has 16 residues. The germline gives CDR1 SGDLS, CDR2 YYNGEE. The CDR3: CASSVSQGGQWDTQYF. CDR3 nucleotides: TGTGCCAGCAGCGTAAGCCAGGGGGGACAGTGGGATACGCAGTATTTT.

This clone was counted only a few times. CDR3 in DNA: TGTGCCAGCTCACTCTTAACAGGGGAGACCCAGTACTTC. This codes for CASSLLTGETQYF. The V and J genes are TRBV18 and TRBJ2-5, with D possibly matching TRBD1 (6 bases). This CDR3 has 13 residues. The V gene lost 4 bases and the J gene lost 5 bases, with 11 bases spanning the gap. CDR1 and CDR2 from the germline V gene are KGHSH and LQKENI.

The CDR3 is CASSFPGNTEAFF. DNA of the CDR3: TGTGCCAGCAGCTTCCCGGGGAACACTGAAGCTTTCTTT. The chain joins TRBV5-5 to TRBJ1-1; D is ambiguous. The V end lost 2 bases, the J end lost 1 base, and 6 bases lay between the germline ends. There are 13 residues in the CDR3. Germline V gene lookup returns CDR1 SGHKS and CDR2 YYEKEE (reference sequence).

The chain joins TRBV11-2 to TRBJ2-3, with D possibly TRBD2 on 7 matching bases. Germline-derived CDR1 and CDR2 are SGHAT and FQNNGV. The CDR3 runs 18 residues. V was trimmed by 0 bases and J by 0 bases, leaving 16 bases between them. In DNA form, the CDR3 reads TGTGCCAGCAGCTTAGAGAGGGGGGGTGGGCTGAGCACAGATACGCAGTATTTT. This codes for CASSLERGGGLSTDTQYF.

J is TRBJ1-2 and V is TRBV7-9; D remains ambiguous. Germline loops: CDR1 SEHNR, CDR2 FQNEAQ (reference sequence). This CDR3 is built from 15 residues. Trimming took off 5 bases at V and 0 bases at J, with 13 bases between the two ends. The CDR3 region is CASSLPGSSNYGYTF. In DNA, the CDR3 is TGTGCCAGCAGCCTCCCGGGCTCATCTAACTATGGCTACACCTTC.

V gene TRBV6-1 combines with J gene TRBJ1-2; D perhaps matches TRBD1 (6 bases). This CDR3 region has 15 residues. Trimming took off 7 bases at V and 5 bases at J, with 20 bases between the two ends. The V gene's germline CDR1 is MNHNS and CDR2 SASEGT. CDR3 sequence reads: CASTSRGDISYGYTF. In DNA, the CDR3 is TGTGCCAGCACCTCCCGGGGGGACATTTCTTATGGCTACACCTTC.

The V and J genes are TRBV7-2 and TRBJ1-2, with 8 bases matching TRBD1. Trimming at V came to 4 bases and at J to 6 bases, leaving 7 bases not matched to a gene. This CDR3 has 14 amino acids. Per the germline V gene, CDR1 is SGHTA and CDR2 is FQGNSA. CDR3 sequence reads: CASSYLRGLDGYTF. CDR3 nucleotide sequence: TGTGCCAGCAGCTATCTCAGGGGGCTGGATGGCTACACCTTC.

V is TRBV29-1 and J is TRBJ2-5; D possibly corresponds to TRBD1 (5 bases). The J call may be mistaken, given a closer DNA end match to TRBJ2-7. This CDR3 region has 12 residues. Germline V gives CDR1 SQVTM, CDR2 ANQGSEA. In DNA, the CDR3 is TGCGCATTCCAGGGTTTCTCCTACGAGCAGTACTTC. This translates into CAFQGFSYEQYF.

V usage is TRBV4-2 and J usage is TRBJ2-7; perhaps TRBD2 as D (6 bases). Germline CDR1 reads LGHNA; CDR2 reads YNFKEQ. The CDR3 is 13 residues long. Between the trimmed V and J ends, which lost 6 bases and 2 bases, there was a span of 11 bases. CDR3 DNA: TGTGCCAGCAGGGACTACCTCACCTACGAGCAGTACTTC. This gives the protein CASRDYLTYEQYF.